This paragraph reports one T cell receptor beta chain. The sample comes from a study of blood T cell repertoires in COVID-19. Study background: From T cells, B-cell-depleted T cells, or PBMCs came the material, which was cDNA or gDNA.

Per the study methods: Amplification of reference gene primers provided the estimated nucleated cell counts. The protocol was immunoSEQ multiplex PCR, while the TCRdb copy is restricted to in-frame clones and leaves out a portion. V and J calls and clone size follow that table, whereas D and trimming were derived from the DNA. The sample consists of 250,000 to 350,000 clones, about 89% of them appearing once. Germline V gene sequence: CDR1 MNHEY, CDR2 SVGAGI. Trimming pared 7 bases from V and 2 bases from J, leaving 11 bases between. The CDR3 is 13 amino acids. What was sequenced was peripheral blood. J is TRBJ1-1 and V is TRBV6-5; D remains ambiguous. The clonotype originates from a woman in her sixties or seventies with acute or convalescent COVID-19. CDR3 in amino acids: CASTTTSNTEAFF. The CDR3 nucleotides are TGTGCCAGCACAACTACATCTAACACTGAAGCTTTCTTT.